Each of the 17 T cell receptor beta chains below was sequenced from the same sample in a study of response to subunit inactivated influenza vaccine. TCRdb reprocessed the RT-PCR reads with MiXCR, giving one entry per CDR3 protein. The data contain hundreds of thousands of distinct CDR3 sequences, about 14% of them singletons. The material sequenced was PBMCs from blood, taken 14 days before vaccination. These receptors all stem from a man aged 50 to 60 who received an inactivated influenza vaccine.

The CDR3 loop reads CASSTSDGPWKTQYF. The CDR3, as DNA: TGTGCCAGCAGCACCTCGGACGGACCCTGGAAGACCCAGTACTTC. This sequence joins TRBV7-2 and TRBJ2-5, with D unresolved. This CDR3 has 15 residues. From germline, CDR1 is SGHTA and CDR2 FQGNSA. Trimming took 5 bases from V and 6 from J, leaving 19 bases between them.

This rearrangement joins TRBV11-2 to TRBJ2-1; 10 positions match TRBD2. Looked up from germline, CDR1 is SGHAT and CDR2 is FQNNGV. This CDR3 comprises 18 residues. V trimming: 5 bases; J trimming: 0 bases; junction bases outside the gene matches: 10. The CDR3 sequence is CASSPRTSGLSSYNEQFF. CDR3 nucleotide sequence: TGTGCCAGCAGCCCCCGGACTAGCGGATTAAGCTCCTACAATGAGCAGTTCTTC.

This sequence joins TRBV27 and TRBJ2-7; 9 bases agree with TRBD2. The CDR3 totals 16 residues. V lost 4 bases to trimming and J lost 6 bases; unmatched junction nucleotides: 13. CDR1 MNHEY and CDR2 SMNVEV come from the germline V gene (reference sequence). CDR3 in DNA: TGTGCCAGCAGTTCGTTCAGGAGCGGGAGGATTTCCGAGCAGTACTTC. Amino acids: CASSSFRSGRISEQYF.

There are a few counts of this clonotype. J is TRBJ2-1 and V is TRBV21-1; the D segment call TRBD1 is taken from the table without a DNA check. TRBV21-1 has pseudogene status. The CDR3 runs to 14 residues. CDR3 protein: CASRRQRNYNEQFF. CDR3 nucleotides: TGTGCCAGCAGACGACAGAGGAACTACAATGAGCAGTTCTTC.

This clonotype was detected only a few times. Here the CDR3 DNA reads TGTGCCAGCAGCTTAGTTAGCGGGAGCTTCAATGAGCAGTTCTTC. Residues: CASSLVSGSFNEQFF. This sequence joins TRBV7-9 and TRBJ2-1; 9 nucleotides align to TRBD2. The CDR3 contains 15 residues. CDR1 is SEHNR, CDR2 FQNEAQ, per germline (reference sequence). Germline trimming cut 1 base from V and 6 bases from J; bases unmatched to any gene: 4.

This clonotype was seen a handful of times. The gene calls are TRBV7-3 and TRBJ2-7, with a possible D match to TRBD1 (5 bases). The CDR3 has 13 amino acids. V dropped 0 bases and J dropped 6 bases, with 9 bases sitting between them. Germline values: CDR1 SGHTA, CDR2 FQGTGA. CDR3 bases: TGTGCCAGCAGCTTAACCAGGACAACCGAGCAGTACTTC. Protein: CASSLTRTTEQYF. Based on the CDR3 plus reference TRBV7-3 and TRBJ2-7, the full variable domain is GAGVSQTPSNKVTEKGKYVELRCDPISGHTALYWYRQSLGQGPEFLIYFQGTGAADDSGLPNDRFFAVRPEGSVSTLKIQRTERGDSAVYLCASSLTRTTEQYFGPGTRLTVT.

The chain combines TRBV4-1 with TRBJ2-1; D gene uncertain. The CDR3 runs to 17 residues. Germline CDR1 and CDR2: MGHRA and YSYEKL. V was clipped by 0 bases and J by 4 bases, with 16 bases between them. CDR3 DNA: TGCGCCAGCAGCCAAGATACCGGACCGGAAAGATACAATGAGCAGTTCTTC. Its protein is CASSQDTGPERYNEQFF.

The table lists this clonotype with a few counts. The CDR3 loop is CASSSSLEETQYF. The CDR3 nucleotides read TGCGCCAGCAGCTCGTCCCTAGAAGAGACCCAGTACTTC. J is TRBJ2-5 and V is TRBV5-1; D remains unclear. The germline V and J ends were trimmed by 3 bases and 3 bases, with 9 bases remaining between them. The CDR3 spans 13 residues. Germline V gene lookup returns CDR1 SGHRS and CDR2 YFSETQ.

The V gene is TRBV6-2 or TRBV6-3, the J gene TRBJ2-7; 9 bases are a match to TRBD2. The germline V gene has CDR1 MNHEY and CDR2 SVGEGT. This CDR3 spans 15 amino acids. Germline trimming cut 7 bases from V and 3 bases from J; bases unmatched to any gene: 10. The CDR3 region is CASTSERGVIYEQYF. CDR3 DNA sequence: TGTGCCAGCACCTCCGAGCGGGGGGTCATCTACGAGCAGTACTTC.

A few counts support this clonotype. This rearrangement joins TRBV11-2 to TRBJ2-5; 12 bases are a match to TRBD2. This CDR3 comprises 19 residues. Germline CDR1 is SGHAT and CDR2 is FQNNGV. The V segment lost 0 bases and the J segment 4 bases; nucleotides outside the gene matches: 12. The CDR3, as DNA: TGTGCCAGCAGCTTAGAGGCCCCGTTGACTAGCGGGGGAGTAGAGACCCAGTACTTC. It yields the protein CASSLEAPLTSGGVETQYF.

Worth noting for this clonotype: It may be a read error: a sequence one base away is much more abundant. The chain is built from TRBV7-9 and TRBJ2-3, with D unclear. This CDR3 is built from 12 residues. V lost 1 base and J lost 4, with 3 bases in between. Germline V gene data show CDR1 as SEHNR and CDR2 as FQNEAQ (reference sequence). CDR3 sequence (DNA): TGTGCCAGCAGCTTAGATTCAGATACGCAGTATTTT. Translating it yields CASSLDSDTQYF.

There are many counts of this clonotype. The chain uses TRBV4-1 and TRBJ1-3; TRBD1 matches at 7 bases. V shed 2 bases and J 4 bases; nucleotides not matched to a gene: 5. CDR3 length equals 15 residues. CDR1 and CDR2 (germline): MGHRA, YSYEKL. CDR3 loop: CASSQTGTVGNTIYF. CDR3 in DNA: TGCGCCAGCAGCCAAACCGGGACAGTAGGAAACACCATATATTTT.

The rearrangement uses TRBV29-1 and TRBJ2-3; 11 bases match TRBD1. The CDR3 totals 14 residues. V lost 6 bases to trimming and J lost 3 bases; unmatched junction nucleotides: 5. Per the germline V gene, CDR1 is SQVTM and CDR2 is ANQGSEA. The CDR3 loop is CSVGQGVWTDTQYF. As DNA, the CDR3 is TGCAGCGTGGGACAGGGGGTCTGGACAGATACGCAGTATTTT.

The chain is built from TRBV4-1 and TRBJ2-5; possibly TRBD2 for D (6 bases). V was trimmed by 1 base and J by 3 bases, leaving 9 bases between them. CDR1 is MGHRA, CDR2 YSYEKL, per germline. The CDR3 sequence is 14 residues long. CDR3 in amino acids: CASSQVGLKETQYF. DNA for the CDR3: TGCGCCAGCAGCCAAGTGGGACTGAAAGAGACCCAGTACTTC.

The DNA of the CDR3 is TGTGCCAGCAGTTTACGGGGATACTCTGGGGCCAACGTCCTGACTTTC. This sequence encodes CASSLRGYSGANVLTF. The J gene is TRBJ2-6, the V gene TRBV28; D possibly corresponds to TRBD2 (5 bases). Between the trimmed V and J ends, which lost 2 bases and 0 bases, there was a span of 8 bases. The CDR3 is 16 amino acids. The V gene's germline CDR1 is MDHEN and CDR2 SYDVKM.

The chain employs TRBV20-1 and TRBJ2-1; perhaps TRBD1 as D (6 bases). Deletions cut 6 bases from V and 8 bases from J, with 20 bases between. CDR3 length: 14 residues. Germline CDR1 DFQATT, CDR2 SNEGSKA (reference sequence). The CDR3 coding sequence is TGCAGTGCAATAACAGGGCACACTACCGATGAGCAGTTCTTC. It is translated as CSAITGHTTDEQFF.

This clonotype occurred a few times. The CDR3 spells CSVGSGNEQFF. In DNA form, the CDR3 reads TGCAGCGTTGGTTCCGGGAATGAGCAGTTCTTC. The gene calls are TRBV29-1 and TRBJ2-1; the D is unclear. The CDR3 covers 11 residues. Germline loops: CDR1 SQVTM, CDR2 ANQGSEA. V lost 4 bases, J lost 7 bases, and 8 bases lay in between.